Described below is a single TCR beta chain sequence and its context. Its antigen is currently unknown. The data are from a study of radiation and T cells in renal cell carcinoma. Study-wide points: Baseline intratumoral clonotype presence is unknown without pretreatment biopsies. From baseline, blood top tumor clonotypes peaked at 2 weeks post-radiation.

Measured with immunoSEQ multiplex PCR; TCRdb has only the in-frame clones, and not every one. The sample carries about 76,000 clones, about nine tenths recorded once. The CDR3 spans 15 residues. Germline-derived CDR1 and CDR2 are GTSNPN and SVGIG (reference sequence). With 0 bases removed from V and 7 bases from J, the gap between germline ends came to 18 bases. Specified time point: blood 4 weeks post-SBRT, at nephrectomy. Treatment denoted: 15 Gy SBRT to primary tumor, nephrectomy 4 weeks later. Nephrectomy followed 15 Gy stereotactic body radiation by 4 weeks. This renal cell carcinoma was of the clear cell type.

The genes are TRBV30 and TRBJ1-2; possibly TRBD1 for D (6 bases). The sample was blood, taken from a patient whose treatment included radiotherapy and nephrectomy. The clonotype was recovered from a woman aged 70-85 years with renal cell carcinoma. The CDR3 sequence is CAWSVLRGAIGGYTF. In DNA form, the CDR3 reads TGTGCCTGGAGTGTACTCAGGGGCGCGATTGGTGGCTACACCTTC.